Reported below is one TCR beta chain. The antigen is not known. The study ran its PCR with 60 Vbeta and 13 Jbeta primers. Sequencing used immunoSEQ multiplex PCR; TCRdb keeps in-frame clones, though not all of them. The table includes 90,000 or so clones, about four fifths detected once. The data derive from a study of cytomegalovirus exposure and HLA in healthy donors. General observations from the study: Later analysis identified a missense DCLRE1C variant that was linked to TCR beta V- and J-gene trimming.

Germline-derived CDR1 and CDR2 are SNHLY and FYNNEI. This CDR3 comprises 13 residues. V was shortened by 6 bases and J by 3 bases, with 11 bases between the two germline ends. The chain has TRBV2 and TRBJ1-1, with D unclear. The sequence came from a man aged 45 to 65 in good health and CMV-seropositive. The sample taken for sequencing was PBMCs. CDR3 residues: CASSYNEDTEAFF. DNA for the CDR3: TGTGCCAGCAGCTATAACGAAGACACTGAAGCTTTCTTT.